The TCR beta chain described here comes from a study of long-term antiretroviral therapy in people with HIV. One or more pre-ART and two or more post-ART PBMC samples were available from each donor. Study conclusions and caveats: All time points showed a repertoire dominated by clones expanded before ART. All blood samples came from the years 2004 to 2017, possibly under older ART regimens. Narrower CDR3 length ranges marked HIV repertoires relative to controls.

The V end was cut by 7 bases, the J end by 4 bases, with 10 bases between. The CDR3 has 12 residues. Germline assignment: CDR1 MNHNS and CDR2 SASEGT. With respect to this clone: Its antigen remains unidentified.

An immunoSEQ assay, version v3.0, was performed at survey level. TCRdb's table, derived via immunoSEQ multiplex PCR, lists solely in-frame clones and lacks some. The sample includes about 39,000 clones, roughly nine tenths of them seen just once. The chain is built from TRBV6-1 and TRBJ1-1, with TRBD1 as a possible D gene (5 bases). The source of this sequence is a woman aged 50 to 60 with HIV. The sample consisted of unsorted PBMCs, taken 1.2 years after starting antiretroviral therapy. As DNA, the CDR3 is TGTGCCAGCAATCAGGGAACCACTGAAGCTTTCTTT. Its translation is CASNQGTTEAFF.